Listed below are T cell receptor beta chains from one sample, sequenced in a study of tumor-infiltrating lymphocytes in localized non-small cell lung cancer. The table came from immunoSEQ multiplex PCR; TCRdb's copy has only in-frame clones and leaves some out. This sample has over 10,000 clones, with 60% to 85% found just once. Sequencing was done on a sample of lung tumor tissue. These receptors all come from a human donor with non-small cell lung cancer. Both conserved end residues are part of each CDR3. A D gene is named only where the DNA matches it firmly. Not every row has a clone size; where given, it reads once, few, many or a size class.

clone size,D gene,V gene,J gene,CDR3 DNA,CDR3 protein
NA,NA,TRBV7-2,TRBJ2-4,TGTGCCAGCAGCTTATCCGGGTTGCCTGGCGTCCATCAGTACTTC,CASSLSGLPGVHQYF
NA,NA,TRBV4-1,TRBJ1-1,TGCGCCAGCAGCCAAGGGGACACTGAAGCTTTCTTT,CASSQGDTEAFF
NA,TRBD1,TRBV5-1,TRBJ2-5,TGCGCCAGCAGCTTAACAGGGGGTCCCCAAGAGACCCAGTACTTC,CASSLTGGPQETQYF
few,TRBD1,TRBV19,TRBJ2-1,TGTGCCAGTAGCCGGCGGCAGGGGGTGTCCTACAATGAGCAGTTCTTC,CASSRRQGVSYNEQFF
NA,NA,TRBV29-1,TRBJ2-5,TGCAGCGCACAACCGGGACTGTCGTACCAAGAGACCCAGTACTTC,CSAQPGLSYQETQYF
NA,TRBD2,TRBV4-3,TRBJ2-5,TGCGCCAGCAGCCAAGATAGCCCGGGACTAGCGGGGGTTGGGGAGACCCAGTACTTC,CASSQDSPGLAGVGETQYF
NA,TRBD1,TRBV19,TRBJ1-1,TGTGCCAGTAGTGCGGGACAGGGTTGGACTGAAGCTTTCTTT,CASSAGQGWTEAFF
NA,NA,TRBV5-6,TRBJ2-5,TGTGCCAGCAGCCGGGAGTTACAAGAGACCCAGTACTTC,CASSRELQETQYF
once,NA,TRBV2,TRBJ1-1,TGTGCCAGCAGTTACGAACCACTGAACACTGAAGCTTTCTTT,CASSYEPLNTEAFF
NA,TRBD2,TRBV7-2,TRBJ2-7,TGTGCCAGCAGCGCCTACCCGGGAGGCGGCTCCTACGAGCAGTACTTC,CASSAYPGGGSYEQYF
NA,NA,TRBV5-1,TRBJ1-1,TGCGCCAGCAGCTTGGACCCAGACTCGGGCACTGAAGCTTTCTTT,CASSLDPDSGTEAFF
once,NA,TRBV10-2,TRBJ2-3,TGCGCCAGCAGTGTTCAACAGGGCACAGATACGCAGTATTTT,CASSVQQGTDTQYF
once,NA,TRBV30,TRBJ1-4,TGTGCCTGGAGACGGGGGTCGTTGAATGAAAAACTGTTTTTT,CAWRRGSLNEKLFF
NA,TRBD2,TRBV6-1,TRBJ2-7,TGTGCCAGCCACCGGACTAGCGGGAGGTACGAGCAGTACTTC,CASHRTSGRYEQYF
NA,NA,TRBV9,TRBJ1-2,TGTGCCAGCAGCCCCTCAACAGGGAACCCCTATGGCTACACCTTC,CASSPSTGNPYGYTF
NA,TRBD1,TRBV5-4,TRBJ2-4,TGTGCCAGCAGCTCGGCGACAGGGTCGTATACCATTCAGTACTTC,CASSSATGSYTIQYF